This entry lists 31 T cell receptor beta chains sequenced from one sample in a study of blood T cell repertoires in COVID-19. The method was immunoSEQ multiplex PCR; TCRdb's version includes in-frame clones alone and lacks a portion of them. The sample has a few hundred thousand clones; more than 75% are singletons. Sequencing was carried out using PBMCs or T cells enriched from blood (not recorded which). These receptors were taken from a woman between 50 and 59 years old who had recovered from COVID-19.

The rearrangement joins TRBV19 to TRBJ2-3; D is possibly TRBD2 (6 bases). Germline-derived CDR1 and CDR2 are LNHDA and SQIVND (reference sequence). Trimming removed 4 bases at V and 0 bases at J, with 17 bases between. The CDR3 extends over 17 amino acids. The CDR3 region has the DNA TGTGCCAGTAGTACAAGGGTAGCGGCGCGCAGCACAGATACGCAGTATTTT. Its translation is CASSTRVAARSTDTQYF. Full variable domain (missing parts from reference TRBV19 and TRBJ2-3): DGGITQSPKYLFRKEGQNVTLSCEQNLNHDAMYWYRQDPGQGLRLIYYSQIVNDFQKGDIAEGYSVSREKKESFPLTVTSAQKNPTAFYLCASSTRVAARSTDTQYFGPGTRLTVL.

The chain carries TRBV6-1 and TRBJ1-5; no clear D. This CDR3 is 18 amino acids long. Germline CDR1 reads MNHNS; CDR2 reads SASEGT. Between the trimmed V and J ends, which lost 1 base and 1 base, there was a span of 17 bases. The CDR3 DNA reads as TGTGCCAGCAGTGAAGGGGCAGTCCCCAGTGGGAGCAATCAGCCCCAGCATTTT. This sequence encodes CASSEGAVPSGSNQPQHF.

This chain joins TRBV19 and TRBJ1-1; possibly TRBD1 for D (6 bases). The CDR3 is made up of 13 amino acids. V lost 8 bases and J lost 10, with 20 bases in between. Germline CDR1 LNHDA, CDR2 SQIVND (reference sequence). The CDR3 DNA reads as TGTGCCAGTGGAAAACAGGGCGCGATAGGAGCTTTCTTT. Residues: CASGKQGAIGAFF.

The rearrangement joins TRBV10-3 to TRBJ1-1; D is unclear. CDR3 length: 12 amino acids. V lost 5 bases, J lost 5 bases, and 9 bases lay in between. CDR1 ENHRY and CDR2 SYGVKD come from the germline V gene. This CDR3 is CAISHTGTEAFF. CDR3 in DNA: TGTGCCATCAGTCACACCGGGACTGAAGCTTTCTTT.

The chain joins TRBV4-2 to TRBJ2-2; D is undetermined. The CDR3 is made up of 16 amino acids. Germline V gene sequence: CDR1 LGHNA, CDR2 YNFKEQ. Trimming left V 4 bases short and J 0 bases short, with 12 bases between. In DNA form, the CDR3 reads TGTGCCAGCAGCCTCCCCCCTCCTACGAACACCGGGGAGCTGTTTTTT. This translates into CASSLPPPTNTGELFF.

The chain employs TRBV2 and TRBJ2-2, with D unclear. CDR3 length: 14 residues. V was clipped by 1 base and J by 4 bases, with 7 bases between them. Germline CDR1 is SNHLY and CDR2 is FYNNEI. In DNA, the CDR3 is TGTGCCAGCAGTGAAGATCGAGCCACCGGGGAGCTGTTTTTT. Protein product: CASSEDRATGELFF.

The chain couples TRBV6-5 to TRBJ1-1; D is uncertain. With 10 bases removed from V and 0 bases from J, the gap between germline ends came to 12 bases. Germline values: CDR1 MNHEY, CDR2 SVGAGI. This CDR3 has 13 amino acids. The CDR3 nucleotides read TGTGCCACCCAGGCAGAACTGAACACTGAAGCTTTCTTT. This sequence encodes CATQAELNTEAFF.

The genes are TRBV18 and TRBJ2-3; TRBD1 matches 8 bases. The CDR3 has 16 residues. Germline V gives CDR1 KGHSH, CDR2 LQKENI. J was trimmed by 3 bases and V by 2 bases; bases with no gene match: 7. The CDR3 here is CASSPKDRGLTDTQYF. The CDR3 nucleotides are TGTGCCAGCTCACCAAAAGACAGGGGATTGACAGATACGCAGTATTTT.

V usage is TRBV18 and J usage is TRBJ2-7, with a weak D call TRBD2 (6 bases). Trimming cost V 8 bases and J 5 bases, with 19 bases left between them. The CDR3 sequence is 14 residues long. Germline assignment: CDR1 KGHSH and CDR2 LQKENI. For the CDR3, the DNA is TGTGCCAGCGCGAACCGGGACTTACGGAACGAGCAGTACTTC. Protein sequence: CASANRDLRNEQYF. The whole variable domain, remainder taken from reference TRBV18 and TRBJ2-7, is NAGVMQNPRHLVRRRGQEARLRCSPMKGHSHVYWYRQLPEEGLKFMVYLQKENIIDESGMPKERFSAEFPKEGPSILRIQQVVRGDSAAYFCASANRDLRNEQYFGPGTRLTVT.

The chain has TRBV7-6 and TRBJ2-1; 13 bases agree with TRBD2. The CDR3 covers 17 residues. V dropped 5 bases and J dropped 4; count of bases not matched to a gene: 8. Germline V lookup: CDR1 SGHVS, CDR2 FNYEAQ. The CDR3 loop reads CASSLTSGRFQYNEQFF. The DNA for the CDR3 is TGTGCCAGCAGCCTGACTAGCGGGAGGTTCCAATACAATGAGCAGTTCTTC.

This clone was seen at least ten times. V is TRBV4-2 and J is TRBJ1-6, with D unresolved. Germline CDR1 is LGHNA and CDR2 is YNFKEQ. The CDR3 totals 14 residues. V lost 4 bases and J lost 5, with 9 bases in between. The CDR3 protein is CASSPDGDNSPLHF. The CDR3, as DNA: TGTGCCAGCAGCCCGGACGGGGATAATTCACCCCTCCACTTT.

This chain connects TRBV7-9 to TRBJ2-7; no reliable D call. This CDR3 has 12 amino acids. Trimming left V 2 bases short and J 6 bases short, with 8 bases between. Germline CDR1 reads SEHNR; CDR2 reads FQNEAQ (reference sequence). CDR3 sequence: CASSLLVREQYF. In nucleotides, the CDR3 is TGTGCCAGCAGCTTACTAGTGCGCGAGCAGTACTTC.

The CDR3 coding sequence is TGTGCCAGCAGCTTAGGGGGAGCGGGAGTCCCCTACAATGAGCAGTTCTTC. This codes for CASSLGGAGVPYNEQFF. The chain employs TRBV7-6 and TRBJ2-1; 8 bases match TRBD2. Germline V gene data show CDR1 as SGHVS and CDR2 as FNYEAQ. The V segment lost 1 base and the J segment 2 bases; nucleotides outside the gene matches: 7. This CDR3 is built from 17 residues.

Concerning this clone itself: Other DNA variants within this sample encode the same CDR3. The J gene is TRBJ2-7, the V gene TRBV7-9, with 8 nucleotides matching TRBD2. This CDR3 contains 14 residues. CDR1 and CDR2 from the germline V gene are SEHNR and FQNEAQ (reference sequence). Trimming cost V 2 bases and J 4 bases; bases outside gene matches: 4. The CDR3 is CASSLSGSGYEQYF. Written as DNA, the CDR3 is TGTGCCAGCAGCTTAAGCGGGAGTGGGTACGAGCAGTACTTC.

V is TRBV5-1 and J is TRBJ1-4; a weak D match, TRBD1 (6 bases). The germline V gene encodes CDR1 SGHRS and CDR2 YFSETQ. V shed 4 bases and J shed 8 bases, with 21 bases lying between them. The CDR3 length is 16 residues. The CDR3 sequence is CASSVNTGSFREKLFF. In nucleotides, the CDR3 is TGCGCCAGCAGCGTCAATACAGGGAGCTTTCGGGAAAAACTGTTTTTT. The full variable domain, with the rest looked up from reference TRBV5-1 and TRBJ1-4, is KAGVTQTPRYLIKTRGQQVTLSCSPISGHRSVSWYQQTPGQGLQFLFEYFSETQRNKGNFPGRFSGRQFSNSRSEMNVSTLELGDSALYLCASSVNTGSFREKLFFGSGTQLSVL.

The V and J genes are TRBV2 and TRBJ2-7, with TRBD1 as a possible D gene (5 bases). The CDR3 runs to 12 residues. V was clipped by 6 bases and J by 3 bases, with 9 bases between them. The germline CDR1 and CDR2 sequences are SNHLY and FYNNEI. CDR3 amino acids: CASSQQDYEQYF. The CDR3 bases are TGTGCCAGCAGCCAACAGGACTACGAGCAGTACTTC.

The chain couples TRBV29-1 to TRBJ1-2; D perhaps matches TRBD1 (5 bases). This CDR3 has 12 residues. V was trimmed by 2 bases and J by 7 bases, leaving 11 bases between them. Germline-derived CDR1 and CDR2 are SQVTM and ANQGSEA. The CDR3 nucleotides are TGCAGCGTTGAATCAGGGTTTGTTGGCTACACCTTC. It is translated as CSVESGFVGYTF.

This clone was found a few times. This chain links TRBV28 with TRBJ1-1; D is possibly TRBD1 (5 bases). The CDR3 runs 12 residues. With 1 base removed from V and 5 bases from J, the gap between germline ends came to 5 bases. Germline CDR1 MDHEN, CDR2 SYDVKM. The CDR3 reads CASSLYRTEAFF. CDR3 nucleotide sequence: TGTGCCAGCAGTTTATACAGGACTGAAGCTTTCTTT.

This clone is labeled as medium-sized. The V gene is TRBV28, the J gene TRBJ1-1, with a possible D match to TRBD1 (6 bases). Germline V gene data show CDR1 as MDHEN and CDR2 as SYDVKM. The CDR3 loop spans 15 amino acids. V dropped 3 bases and J dropped 3 bases, with 14 bases sitting between them. Written as DNA, the CDR3 is TGTGCCAGCAGTTTTAACGTAAAGGGGGACACTGAAGCTTTCTTT. Amino acids: CASSFNVKGDTEAFF.

This chain connects TRBV5-4 to TRBJ2-7, with 10 bases matching TRBD1. This CDR3 contains 15 residues. Germline V CDR1 and CDR2: SGHNT, YYREEE (reference sequence). Trimming at V came to 2 bases and at J to 3 bases, leaving 5 bases not matched to a gene. The CDR3 sequence is CASSFGGQGNYEQYF. The DNA for the CDR3 is TGTGCCAGCAGCTTCGGGGGACAGGGGAACTACGAGCAGTACTTC.

The chain combines TRBV7-8 with TRBJ2-7, with 10 bases aligning to TRBD2. V was clipped by 5 bases and J by 0 bases; unmatched bases: 1. CDR3 length: 14 amino acids. Germline V gene lookup returns CDR1 SGHVS and CDR2 FQNEAQ. DNA of the CDR3: TGTGCCAGCAGCAGGACTAGCGGCTCCTACGAGCAGTACTTC. Translating it yields CASSRTSGSYEQYF.

CDR3 residues: CATTGEYEQYF. For the CDR3, the DNA is TGTGCCACCACTGGGGAGTACGAGCAGTACTTC. V and J are TRBV25-1 and TRBJ2-7, with TRBD2 as a possible D gene (5 bases). CDR3 length equals 11 residues. The germline CDR1 and CDR2 sequences are MGHDK and SYGVNS. The ends were cut back, 10 bases at V and 4 bases at J, with 11 bases in the middle.

The chain carries TRBV5-1 and TRBJ2-7; 12 positions agree with TRBD2. V shed 6 bases and J 5 bases; nucleotides not matched to a gene: 6. The CDR3 totals 14 residues. Germline-derived CDR1 and CDR2 are SGHRS and YFSETQ. The CDR3 reads CASTLAGGLNEQYF. CDR3 sequence (DNA): TGCGCCAGCACCCTAGCGGGAGGGCTGAACGAGCAGTACTTC.

The chain has TRBV29-1 and TRBJ1-4, with D possibly matching TRBD1 (5 bases). Trimming took off 6 bases at V and 0 bases at J, with 11 bases between the two ends. The CDR3 is made up of 14 amino acids. CDR1 is SQVTM, CDR2 ANQGSEA, per germline. The CDR3 DNA reads TGCAGCGTATTAGACAGAGCAACTAATGAAAAACTGTTTTTT. This sequence encodes CSVLDRATNEKLFF. The full variable domain, its missing parts supplied by reference TRBV29-1 and TRBJ1-4, is SAVISQKPSRDICQRGTSLTIQCQVDSQVTMMFWYRQQPGQSLTLIATANQGSEATYESGFVIDKFPISRPNLTFSTLTVSNMSPEDSSIYLCSVLDRATNEKLFFGSGTQLSVL.

This sequence joins TRBV19 and TRBJ1-2; D is possibly TRBD1 (5 bases). V was cut by 6 bases and J by 3 bases, with 14 bases left in between. The CDR3 spans 14 residues. In germline, CDR1 is LNHDA, CDR2 SQIVND (reference sequence). CDR3: CASSGSAGDYGYTF. CDR3 bases: TGTGCCAGTAGCGGCTCAGCGGGGGACTATGGCTACACCTTC.

The chain carries TRBV5-1 and TRBJ2-1; tentative D call: TRBD2 (5 bases). The CDR3 contains 16 residues. Germline V gives CDR1 SGHRS, CDR2 YFSETQ. V lost 0 bases and J 4 bases, leaving 14 bases between the germline ends. CDR3 in amino acids: CASSLAAGIGYNEQFF. The CDR3 DNA reads TGCGCCAGCAGCTTGGCTGCGGGTATCGGTTACAATGAGCAGTTCTTC.

This clone was picked up a small number of times. This sequence joins TRBV19 and TRBJ2-2, with 8 bases matching TRBD2. Germline assignment: CDR1 LNHDA and CDR2 SQIVND (reference sequence). V was clipped by 3 bases and J by 3 bases; unmatched bases: 9. The CDR3 sequence is 17 residues long. The CDR3 spells CASSMILAGTDTGELFF. DNA of the CDR3: TGTGCCAGTAGTATGATTCTAGCGGGTACGGACACCGGGGAGCTGTTTTTT.

This chain connects TRBV10-3 to TRBJ2-2; no reliable D call. Germline V lookup: CDR1 ENHRY, CDR2 SYGVKD. Trimming shortened V by 6 bases and J by 3 bases, and 5 bases separated the two germline ends. The CDR3 is 12 residues long. CDR3 DNA: TGTGCCATCAGCCAGTACACCGGGGAGCTGTTTTTT. Encoded protein: CAISQYTGELFF.

This clone has only one observation. The chain is built from TRBV18 and TRBJ2-7; D perhaps matches TRBD2 (6 bases). The CDR3 runs to 12 residues. Germline-derived CDR1 and CDR2 are KGHSH and LQKENI. The germline V and J ends were trimmed by 6 bases and 7 bases, with 13 bases remaining between them. The CDR3 region has the DNA TGTGCCAGCTCCTCGGGAGTACTTGAGCAGTACTTC. Encoded protein: CASSSGVLEQYF.

The chain couples TRBV5-1 to TRBJ1-3; the D is unclear. CDR3 length: 15 amino acids. Germline CDR1 is SGHRS and CDR2 is YFSETQ. The V gene lost 0 bases and the J gene lost 4 bases, with 11 bases spanning the gap. The CDR3 bases are TGCGCCAGCAGCTTGGTGGCAGGTCAAGGAAACACCATATATTTT. Translating it yields CASSLVAGQGNTIYF.

There are a few counts of this clone. The rearrangement links TRBV27 to TRBJ1-6; D perhaps matches TRBD1 (6 bases). The CDR3 extends over 13 amino acids. Germline V gene data show CDR1 as MNHEY and CDR2 as SMNVEV (reference sequence). V was clipped by 3 bases and J by 7 bases, with 7 bases between them. The CDR3 coding sequence is TGTGCCAGCAGTTTTACAGGGAATTCACCCCTCCACTTT. It yields the protein CASSFTGNSPLHF.